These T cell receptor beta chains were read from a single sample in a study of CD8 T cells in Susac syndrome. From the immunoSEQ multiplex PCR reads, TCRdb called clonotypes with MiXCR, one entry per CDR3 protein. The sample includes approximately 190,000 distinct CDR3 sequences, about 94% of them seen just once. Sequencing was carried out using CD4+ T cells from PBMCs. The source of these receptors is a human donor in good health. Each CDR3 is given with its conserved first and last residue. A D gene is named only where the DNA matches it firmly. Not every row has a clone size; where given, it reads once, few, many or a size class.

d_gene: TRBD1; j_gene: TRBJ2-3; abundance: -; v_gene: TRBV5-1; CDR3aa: CASSPDRGRQTQYF; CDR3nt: TGCGCCAGCAGCCCTGACAGGGGACGGCAGACGCAGTATTTT
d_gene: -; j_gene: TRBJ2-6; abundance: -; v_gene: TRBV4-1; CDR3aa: CASSQAGTTDSGANVLTF; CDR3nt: TGCGCCAGCAGCCAAGCTGGGACAACTGACTCTGGGGCCAACGTCCTGACTTTC
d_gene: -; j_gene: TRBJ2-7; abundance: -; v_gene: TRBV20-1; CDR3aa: CSARGRALDEQYF; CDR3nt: TGCAGTGCTAGAGGCAGGGCGCTCGACGAGCAGTACTTC
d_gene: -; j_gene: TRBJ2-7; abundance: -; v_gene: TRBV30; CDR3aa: CAWSVGGSSYEQYF; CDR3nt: TGTGCCTGGAGTGTCGGAGGGTCGTCCTACGAGCAGTACTTC
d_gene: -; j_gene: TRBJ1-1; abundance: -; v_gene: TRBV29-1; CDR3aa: CSVAPAGMNTEAFF; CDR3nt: TGCAGCGTTGCTCCGGCAGGCATGAACACTGAAGCTTTCTTT
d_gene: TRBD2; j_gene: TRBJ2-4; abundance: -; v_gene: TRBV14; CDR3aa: CASSYGLAGGKNIQYF; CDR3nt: TGTGCCAGCAGCTACGGACTAGCGGGGGGCAAAAACATTCAGTACTTC
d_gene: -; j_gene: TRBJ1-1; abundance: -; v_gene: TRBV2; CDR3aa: CASSEKGRVDSSGTEAFF; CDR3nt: TGTGCCAGCAGTGAAAAAGGTAGGGTTGACAGTTCGGGCACTGAAGCTTTCTTT
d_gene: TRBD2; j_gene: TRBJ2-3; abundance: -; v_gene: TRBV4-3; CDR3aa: CASSQELAGGIDTQYF; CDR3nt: TGCGCCAGCAGCCAAGAACTAGCGGGGGGGATAGATACGCAGTATTTT
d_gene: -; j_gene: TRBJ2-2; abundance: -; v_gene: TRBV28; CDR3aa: CASSFLDRNTGELFF; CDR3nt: TGTGCCAGCAGTTTTTTAGACCGGAACACCGGGGAGCTGTTTTTT
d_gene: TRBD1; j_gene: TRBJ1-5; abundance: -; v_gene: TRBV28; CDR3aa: CASLKDRGNQPQHF; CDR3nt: TGTGCCAGCCTGAAGGACAGGGGCAATCAGCCCCAGCATTTT
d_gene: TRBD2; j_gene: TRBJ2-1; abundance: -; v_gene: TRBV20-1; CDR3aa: CSAFPGLATYNEQFF; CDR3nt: TGCAGTGCCTTTCCGGGACTAGCGACCTACAATGAGCAGTTCTTC
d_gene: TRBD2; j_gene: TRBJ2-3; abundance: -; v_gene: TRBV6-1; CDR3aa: CASTVPTIAGADTDTQYF; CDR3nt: TGTGCCAGCACCGTCCCGACAATAGCGGGGGCAGACACAGATACGCAGTATTTT
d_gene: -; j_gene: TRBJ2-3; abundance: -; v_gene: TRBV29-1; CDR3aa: CQISGQHTDTQYF; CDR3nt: TGCCAAATTTCTGGGCAGCACACAGATACGCAGTATTTT
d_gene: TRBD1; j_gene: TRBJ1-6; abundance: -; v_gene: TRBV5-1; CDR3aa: CASSLGQGRDSPLHF; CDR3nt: TGCGCCAGCAGCTTAGGACAGGGAAGGGATTCACCCCTCCACTTT
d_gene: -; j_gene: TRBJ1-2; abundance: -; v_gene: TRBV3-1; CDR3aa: CASSSVQGRRAF; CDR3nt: TGTGCCAGCAGTTCCGTACAGGGCCGGAGAGCCTTC
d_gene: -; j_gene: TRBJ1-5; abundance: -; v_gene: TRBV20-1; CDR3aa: CSARDRVHGGNQPQHF; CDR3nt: TGCAGTGCTAGAGATCGGGTACACGGCGGCAATCAGCCCCAGCATTTT
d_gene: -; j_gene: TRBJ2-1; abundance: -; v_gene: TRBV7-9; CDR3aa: CASSQRRRIERYNEQFF; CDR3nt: TGTGCCAGCAGCCAACGAAGACGGATAGAGCGTTACAATGAGCAGTTCTTC
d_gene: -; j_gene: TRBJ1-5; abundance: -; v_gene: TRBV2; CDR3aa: CASSGQGIGQPQHF; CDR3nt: TGTGCCAGCAGCGGCCAGGGAATAGGTCAGCCCCAGCATTTT
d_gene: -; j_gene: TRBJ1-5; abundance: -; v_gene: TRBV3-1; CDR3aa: CASSPTMNQNQPQHF; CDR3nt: TGTGCCAGCAGCCCCACTATGAATCAAAATCAGCCCCAGCATTTT
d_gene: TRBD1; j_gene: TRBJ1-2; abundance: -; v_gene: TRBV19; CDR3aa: CASSIAAGGKGYTF; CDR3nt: TGTGCCAGTAGTATAGCCGCAGGGGGCAAGGGCTACACCTTC
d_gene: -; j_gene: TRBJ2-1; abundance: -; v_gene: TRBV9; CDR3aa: CASSRAGNEQFF; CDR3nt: TGTGCCAGCAGCCGGGCTGGGAATGAGCAGTTCTTC
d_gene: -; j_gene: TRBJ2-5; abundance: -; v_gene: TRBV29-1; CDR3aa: CSGKTPGLETQYF; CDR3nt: TGCAGCGGCAAGACTCCGGGATTAGAGACCCAGTACTTC
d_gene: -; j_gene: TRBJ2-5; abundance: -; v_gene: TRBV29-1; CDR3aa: CSGIAAETQYF; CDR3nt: TGCAGCGGTATAGCTGCGGAGACCCAGTACTTC
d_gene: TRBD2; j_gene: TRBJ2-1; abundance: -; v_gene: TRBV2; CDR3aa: CASRLTGTTNNEQFF; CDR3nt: TGTGCCAGCAGGCTTACCGGGACTACGAACAATGAGCAGTTCTTC
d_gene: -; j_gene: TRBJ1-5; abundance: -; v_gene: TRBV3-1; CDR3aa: CASSQVPPSQGRNQPQHF; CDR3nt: TGTGCCAGCAGCCAAGTTCCCCCGAGCCAGGGACGGAATCAGCCCCAGCATTTT
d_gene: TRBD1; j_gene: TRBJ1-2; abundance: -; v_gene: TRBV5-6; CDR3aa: CASRPQTDRGGYTF; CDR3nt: TGTGCCAGCAGACCACAAACAGACAGGGGTGGCTACACCTTC
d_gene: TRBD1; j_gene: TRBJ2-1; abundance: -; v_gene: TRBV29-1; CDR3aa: CSSYRDRVAEQFF; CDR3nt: TGCAGCTCCTACCGGGACAGGGTGGCTGAGCAGTTCTTC
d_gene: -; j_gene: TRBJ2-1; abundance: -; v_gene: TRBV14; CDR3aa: CASSRTLPGRDEQFF; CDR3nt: TGTGCCAGCAGTCGGACGCTGCCCGGCAGGGATGAGCAGTTCTTC
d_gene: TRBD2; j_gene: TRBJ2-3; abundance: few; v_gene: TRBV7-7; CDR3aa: CASSFGGSTDTQYF; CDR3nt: TGTGCTAGCAGCTTCGGGGGGAGCACAGATACGCAGTATTTT
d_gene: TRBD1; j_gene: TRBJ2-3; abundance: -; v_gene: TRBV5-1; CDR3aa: CASSSDRARSTDTQYF; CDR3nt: TGCGCCAGCAGCTCAGACAGGGCTCGTAGCACAGATACGCAGTATTTT
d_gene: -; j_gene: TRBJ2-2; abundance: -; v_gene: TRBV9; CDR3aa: CASSVGPGGVNTGELFF; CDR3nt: TGTGCCAGCAGCGTAGGGCCCGGGGGCGTGAACACCGGGGAGCTGTTTTTT
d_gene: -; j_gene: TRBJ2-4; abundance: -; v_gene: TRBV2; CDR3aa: CASSETNIQYF; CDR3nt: TGTGCCAGCAGTGAGACAAACATTCAGTACTTC
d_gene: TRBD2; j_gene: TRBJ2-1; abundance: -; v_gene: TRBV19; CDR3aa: CASSMGLAHRGEQFF; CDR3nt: TGTGCCAGTAGTATGGGACTAGCCCACAGGGGTGAGCAGTTCTTC
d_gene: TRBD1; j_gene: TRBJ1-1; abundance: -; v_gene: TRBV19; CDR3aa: CASSIVGTGANTEAFF; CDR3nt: TGTGCCAGTAGTATAGTAGGGACAGGGGCGAACACTGAAGCTTTCTTT
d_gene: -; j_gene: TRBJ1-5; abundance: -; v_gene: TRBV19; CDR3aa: CASRPQANQPQHF; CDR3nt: TGTGCCAGTAGACCCCAGGCAAATCAGCCCCAGCATTTT
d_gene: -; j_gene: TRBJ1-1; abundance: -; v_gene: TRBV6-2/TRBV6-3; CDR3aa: CASSYRRGNTEAFF; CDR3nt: TGTGCCAGCAGTTATCGAAGGGGCAACACTGAAGCTTTCTTT